These 32 T cell receptor beta chains were sequenced from one sample in a study of low-dose radiotherapy and immunotherapy resistance in tumors. First-strand cDNA relied on TRAV- and TRBV-specific primers spanning alpha and beta chains. A constant-region primer paired with the V-primer adapter amplified TCRs over about 19 PCR cycles. TCRdb recomputed calls from the reads with MiXCR, one row per CDR3 protein. This table holds over 65,000 distinct CDR3 sequences, over 15% found once. Described time point: before trial treatment. Sequencing was performed on PBMCs, taken before treatment. The receptors derive from a male donor with prostate cancer.

In regard to this clonotype: A far larger clone is only one base removed, so a read error is likely. The V gene is TRBV13, the J gene TRBJ2-7; D possibly corresponds to TRBD1 (6 bases). The CDR3 is 15 amino acids. V was shortened by 7 bases and J by 2 bases, with 18 bases between the two germline ends. Germline CDR1 is PRHDT and CDR2 is FYEKMQ (reference sequence). This chain's CDR3 is CASKWGQPITYEQYF. The CDR3 bases are TGTGCCAGCAAATGGGGACAACCCATTACCTACGAGCAGTACTTC.

There are a few counts of this clonotype. This chain joins TRBV4-2 and TRBJ2-7; D call uncertain. CDR3 length: 14 residues. From germline, CDR1 is LGHNA and CDR2 YNFKEQ. Trimming removed 0 bases at V and 3 bases at J, with 9 bases between. Here the CDR3 reads CASSQDLRSYEQYF. The CDR3 region has the DNA TGTGCCAGCAGCCAAGATCTGCGGAGCTACGAGCAGTACTTC.

This clonotype was detected ten times or more. The chain is built from TRBV7-6 and TRBJ2-7; D is possibly TRBD1 (5 bases). Trimming pared 1 base from V and 0 bases from J, leaving 10 bases between. Germline assignment: CDR1 SGHVS and CDR2 FNYEAQ. The CDR3 runs to 15 residues. For the CDR3, the DNA is TGTGCCAGCAGCTTAGGAAGGGGCCGCTCCTACGAGCAGTACTTC. Protein sequence: CASSLGRGRSYEQYF.

This clonotype came up many times. V gene TRBV11-2 combines with J gene TRBJ2-4; D is perhaps TRBD1 (6 bases). This CDR3 comprises 14 residues. Trimming stripped 1 base from V and 6 bases from J, with 10 bases between. Germline V gene sequence: CDR1 SGHAT, CDR2 FQNNGV. This CDR3 is CASSLVRTVNIQYF. CDR3 DNA sequence: TGTGCCAGCAGCTTAGTTAGGACAGTAAACATTCAGTACTTC.

This clonotype was seen repeatedly, ten times or more. This chain connects TRBV7-9 to TRBJ1-1, with 9 bases fitting TRBD1. V dropped 7 bases and J dropped 5; count of bases not matched to a gene: 5. The germline CDR1 and CDR2 sequences are SEHNR and FQNEAQ (reference sequence). The CDR3 runs 13 residues. The CDR3 region has the DNA TGTGCCAGCATCGGGACAGGGCGGACTGAAGCTTTCTTT. It encodes CASIGTGRTEAFF.

This clonotype was recorded many times. This sequence joins TRBV2 and TRBJ2-4, with 12 bases matching TRBD2. CDR1 SNHLY and CDR2 FYNNEI come from the germline V gene. The CDR3 runs 22 residues. V shed 3 bases, J shed 3 bases, and the junction held 21 bases outside the gene matches. This CDR3 is CASSDLTGFGLAGSWYKNIQYF. The CDR3 DNA follows: TGTGCCAGCAGTGACTTGACGGGTTTCGGACTAGCGGGGAGTTGGTACAAAAACATTCAGTACTTC.

This clonotype was recorded many times. The CDR3 bases are TGTGCCAGCAGTTTATCAAAAGGGTACGAGCAGTACTTC. Its protein is CASSLSKGYEQYF. The V call is TRBV27, the J call TRBJ2-7; D not certain. This CDR3 comprises 13 residues. From germline, CDR1 is MNHEY and CDR2 SMNVEV (reference sequence). Trimming pared 0 bases from V and 4 bases from J, leaving 7 bases between.

Ten or more counts support this clonotype. The rearrangement joins TRBV29-1 to TRBJ2-3, with a weak D call TRBD2 (7 bases). Germline assignment: CDR1 SQVTM and CDR2 ANQGSEA. The CDR3 length is 14 residues. V shed 5 bases and J shed 3 bases, with 15 bases lying between them. DNA for the CDR3: TGCAGCGTTCAACCGGGGGGCTGGACAGATACGCAGTATTTT. Protein: CSVQPGGWTDTQYF.

This clonotype was seen ten or more times. The CDR3 reads CASSQENIRRMNTEAFF. The DNA of the CDR3 is TGCGCCAGCAGCCAAGAGAACATTCGTCGAATGAACACTGAAGCTTTCTTT. The rearrangement uses TRBV4-1 and TRBJ1-1; D is uncertain. V dropped 0 bases and J dropped 0 bases, with 14 bases sitting between them. CDR3 length: 17 amino acids. Germline-derived CDR1 and CDR2 are MGHRA and YSYEKL.

There are many counts of this clonotype. The chain employs TRBV6-5 and TRBJ2-2; D is ambiguous. Germline-derived CDR1 and CDR2 are MNHEY and SVGAGI. V was shortened by 4 bases and J by 0 bases, with 0 bases between the two germline ends. This CDR3 comprises 12 residues. This CDR3 is CASSSNTGELFF. CDR3 DNA: TGTGCCAGCAGTTCGAACACCGGGGAGCTGTTTTTT.

This clonotype was found many times. This chain uses TRBV4-2 with TRBJ2-3; tentative D call: TRBD2 (6 bases). V dropped 1 base and J dropped 1 base, with 9 bases sitting between them. This CDR3 has 15 residues. Germline V gene sequence: CDR1 LGHNA, CDR2 YNFKEQ. The chain's CDR3 is CASSQGLVGTDTQYF. CDR3 DNA: TGTGCCAGCAGCCAAGGACTAGTTGGCACAGATACGCAGTATTTT.

This clonotype was picked up many times. The CDR3 loop is CSLEPGGQETQYF. Written as DNA, the CDR3 is TGCAGTCTCGAACCGGGGGGGCAAGAGACCCAGTACTTC. V is TRBV20-1 and J is TRBJ2-5; 8 nucleotides match TRBD2. This CDR3 spans 13 amino acids. In germline, CDR1 is DFQATT, CDR2 SNEGSKA (reference sequence). The junction had 7 bases not matched to a gene; V was cut back by 8 bases and J by 2 bases.

Ten or more counts support this clonotype. This chain uses TRBV6-2 or TRBV6-3 with TRBJ2-3, with a tentative D call TRBD1 (6 bases). V lost 4 bases, J lost 0 bases, and 20 bases lay in between. Germline CDR1 MNHEY, CDR2 SVGEGT. The CDR3 contains 18 residues. In nucleotides, the CDR3 is TGTGCCAGCAGTTGGGGCTTGGGGACATCCCCTAGCACAGATACGCAGTATTTT. It specifies CASSWGLGTSPSTDTQYF.

The CDR3 nucleotides are TGTGCCAGCAGCAAAAAGATCAGGGGGGGGGAGACCCAGTACTTC. The encoded protein is CASSKKIRGGETQYF. The rearrangement links TRBV3-1 to TRBJ2-5; D may be TRBD1 or TRBD2 (7 bases each). Germline V gives CDR1 LGHDT, CDR2 YNNKEL (reference sequence). V was shortened by 5 bases and J by 5 bases, with 18 bases between the two germline ends. The CDR3 runs to 15 residues.

Many counts were recorded for this clonotype. The chain is built from TRBV5-1 and TRBJ2-6; 7 bases line up with TRBD1. This CDR3 comprises 16 residues. The V gene's germline CDR1 is SGHRS and CDR2 YFSETQ. J gave up 4 bases and V 6 bases, and 10 bases lay outside the gene matches. DNA for the CDR3: TGCGCCAGCACCCCGACAGGGTCCAGAGGGGCCAACGTCCTGACTTTC. Protein product: CASTPTGSRGANVLTF.

This chain uses TRBV12-3 or TRBV12-4 with TRBJ2-5; D not certain. Trimming stripped 6 bases from V and 4 bases from J, with 12 bases between. CDR3 length: 13 amino acids. CDR3 sequence reads: CASRPLSGETQYF. In DNA form, the CDR3 reads TGTGCCAGCAGACCGTTAAGTGGAGAGACCCAGTACTTC.

This clonotype appeared many times. The rearrangement links TRBV27 to TRBJ2-3; D might be TRBD2 (5 bases). Deletions cut 4 bases from V and 5 bases from J, with 10 bases between. Germline V gene lookup returns CDR1 MNHEY and CDR2 SMNVEV (reference sequence). The CDR3 runs 13 residues. In DNA, the CDR3 is TGTGCCAGCAGTTCCGGGGTTGTAGATACGCAGTATTTT. It encodes CASSSGVVDTQYF.

Details on this clonotype: This likely stems from a read error, as it lies one base from a far larger clone. This sequence joins TRBV4-3 and TRBJ1-4; D is possibly TRBD1 (5 bases). CDR1 is LGHNA and CDR2 is YSLEER in the germline V gene. The V end was cut by 6 bases, the J end by 4 bases, with 18 bases between. The CDR3 has 16 amino acids. The CDR3 nucleotides read TGCGCCAGCAGTCCCGGGACCCCGCCGATTAATGAAAAACTGTTTTTT. As protein: CASSPGTPPINEKLFF.

In the case of this clonotype: It is likely a read error: a sequence one base away is far more abundant. The rearrangement links TRBV6-6 to TRBJ2-1; a possible D gene is TRBD2 (5 bases). The CDR3 is 15 residues long. Germline V gene sequence: CDR1 MNHNY, CDR2 SVGAGI (reference sequence). V lost 2 bases and J 10 bases, leaving 18 bases between the germline ends. Here the CDR3 reads CASSYLIGSSYEQFF. The CDR3 DNA sequence: TGTGCCAGCAGTTACCTAATAGGGAGCTCCTACGAGCAGTTCTTC.

The chain has TRBV2 and TRBJ2-3; D is perhaps TRBD1 or TRBD2 (5 bases each). V was trimmed by 8 bases and J by 0 bases, leaving 18 bases between them. The length of the CDR3 is 16 residues. Germline-derived CDR1 and CDR2 are SNHLY and FYNNEI. The CDR3 sequence is CASAHPGTPSTDTQYF. The DNA for the CDR3 is TGTGCCAGCGCCCACCCGGGGACCCCTAGCACAGATACGCAGTATTTT.

Ten or more counts support this clonotype. The rearrangement joins TRBV6-4 to TRBJ2-3; 8 nucleotides match TRBD2. This CDR3 contains 15 residues. Losses at the gene ends were 8 bases for V and 1 base for J; bases not matched to a gene: 8. CDR1 and CDR2 (germline): MRHNA, SNTAGT. DNA of the CDR3: TGTGCCAGCGGAGAGAGCGGGGGAGGCACAGATACGCAGTATTTT. The encoded protein is CASGESGGGTDTQYF.

This clonotype was seen a few times. The J gene is TRBJ2-1, the V gene TRBV6-4, with D unresolved. From germline, CDR1 is MRHNA and CDR2 SNTAGT. The CDR3 is made up of 15 amino acids. V lost 3 bases and J lost 1, with 10 bases in between. Here the CDR3 reads CASSETWGSYNEQFF. The CDR3 coding sequence is TGTGCCAGCAGTGAGACGTGGGGTTCCTACAATGAGCAGTTCTTC.

This clonotype appeared a few times. The V call is TRBV7-4, the J call TRBJ2-7, with 9 bases fitting TRBD1. CDR1 is SGHVT and CDR2 is SQSDAQ in the germline V gene. Trimming at V came to 4 bases and at J to 5 bases, leaving 9 bases not matched to a gene. This CDR3 is built from 15 residues. DNA of the CDR3: TGTGCCAGCAGCTACCCGGGACAGGGTCACCACGAGCAGTACTTC. This sequence encodes CASSYPGQGHHEQYF.

This clonotype was seen a handful of times. This chain links TRBV5-6 with TRBJ2-5; D may be TRBD1 (7 bases). This CDR3 has 16 amino acids. Trimming left V 3 bases short and J 4 bases short, with 19 bases between. Germline V gene data show CDR1 as SGHDT and CDR2 as YYEEEE. The CDR3 nucleotides are TGTGCCAGCAGCTCAGGGGGAGGACGGGAGAGAGAGACCCAGTACTTC. Translation gives CASSSGGGRERETQYF.

With respect to this clonotype: One base separates it from a far larger clone, so it is likely a read error. This chain joins TRBV2 and TRBJ2-3, with TRBD2 identical over 13 bases. The end of the DNA is better explained by TRBJ2-7, so the J call may be wrong. Germline CDR1 is SNHLY and CDR2 is FYNNEI. The CDR3 runs to 19 residues. CDR3 DNA: TGTGCCAACAGTGATGCTGGAGGGACTAGCGGGGCCCTCGTATACGAGCAGTACTTC. Translated: CANSDAGGTSGALVYEQYF.

This clonotype has just a few counts. The DNA is left out, because the CDR3 cannot be placed on it with certainty; the CDR3 is given as TCRdb lists it. This chain links TRBV7-5 with TRBJ1-1; no DNA check was done on the table's D call, TRBD1. TRBV7-5 constitutes a pseudogene. From its first to its last residue, the CDR3 has 15 amino acids. The CDR3 is CISVPEVRPGEKAFF.

The V and J genes are TRBV7-8 and TRBJ2-7, with 10 bases lining up with TRBD1. The CDR3 runs 14 residues. V trimming: 5 bases; J trimming: 6 bases; junction bases outside the gene matches: 7. Germline CDR1 is SGHVS and CDR2 is FQNEAQ. For the CDR3, the DNA is TGTGCCAGCAGCCTACCGGGACAGGGGTCCGAGCAGTACTTC. Its protein is CASSLPGQGSEQYF.

Turning to this clonotype: A far larger clone is only one base removed, so a read error is likely. The V call is TRBV13, the J call TRBJ2-7; unclear D gene. The length of the CDR3 is 15 residues. CDR1 is PRHDT and CDR2 is FYEKMQ in the germline V gene (reference sequence). The CDR3 is CTSSARPASSYEQYF. CDR3 bases: TGTACCAGCAGTGCCCGTCCGGCGAGCTCCTACGAGCAGTACTTC.

The genes are TRBV20-1 and TRBJ2-1; TRBD1 agrees at 8 bases. This CDR3 region has 16 residues. Trimming took 4 bases from V and 0 from J; bases not matched to a gene: 8. The V gene's germline CDR1 is DFQATT and CDR2 SNEGSKA (reference sequence). CDR3 in DNA: TGCAGTGCTAAAGATCAGGGGGCCAGCTCCTACAATGAGCAGTTCTTC. This sequence encodes CSAKDQGASSYNEQFF.

About this clonotype itself: A far larger clone is off by one base, so a read error is likely. V gene TRBV6-1 combines with J gene TRBJ1-2, with 9 bases matching TRBD1. J gave up 0 bases and V 10 bases, and 6 bases lay outside the gene matches. Germline V gives CDR1 MNHNS, CDR2 SASEGT. The length of the CDR3 is 14 residues. In DNA form, the CDR3 reads TGTGCCACCACACAGGGGGCCGCTAACTATGGCTACACCTTC. Translated, it gives CATTQGAANYGYTF.

Turning to this clonotype: A read error is likely here: a far larger clone is one base away. This chain uses TRBV5-3 with TRBJ1-1; D not certain. TRBV5-3 has ORF status, its function being uncertain. V gave up 8 bases and J gave up 5 bases, with 25 bases separating them. The CDR3 sequence is 16 residues long. Here the CDR3 DNA reads TGTGCCAGCGGCGGGAGGTCTCCGACCCTCTCGACTGAAGCTTTCTTT. This codes for CASGGRSPTLSTEAFF.

This chain uses TRBV2 with TRBJ1-2; D gene uncertain. Trimming cost V 6 bases and J 0 bases, with 14 bases left between them. Germline V gene data show CDR1 as SNHLY and CDR2 as FYNNEI. The length of the CDR3 is 15 residues. The CDR3 sequence is CASSPLVQANYGYTF. The CDR3 nucleotides are TGTGCCAGCAGCCCTTTGGTTCAAGCTAACTATGGCTACACCTTC.